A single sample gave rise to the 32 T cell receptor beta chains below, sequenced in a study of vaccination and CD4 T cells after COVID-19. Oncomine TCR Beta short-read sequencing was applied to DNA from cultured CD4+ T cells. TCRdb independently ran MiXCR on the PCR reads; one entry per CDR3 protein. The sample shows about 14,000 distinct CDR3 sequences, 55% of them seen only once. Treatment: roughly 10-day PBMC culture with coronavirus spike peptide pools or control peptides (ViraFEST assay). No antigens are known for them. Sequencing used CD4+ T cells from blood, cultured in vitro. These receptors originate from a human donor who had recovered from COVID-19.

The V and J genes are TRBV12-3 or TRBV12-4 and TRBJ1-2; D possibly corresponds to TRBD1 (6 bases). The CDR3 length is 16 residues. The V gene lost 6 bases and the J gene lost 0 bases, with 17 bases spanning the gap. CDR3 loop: CASSRGVRRTNYGYTF. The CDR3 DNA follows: TGTGCCAGCAGCAGGGGTGTGCGGCGGACTAACTATGGCTACACCTTC.

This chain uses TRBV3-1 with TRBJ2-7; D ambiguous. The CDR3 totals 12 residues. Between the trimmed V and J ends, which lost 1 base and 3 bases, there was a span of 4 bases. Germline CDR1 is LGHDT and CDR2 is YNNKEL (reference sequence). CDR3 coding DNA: TGTGCCAGCAGCCAAGGGTTCTACGAGCAGTACTTC. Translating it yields CASSQGFYEQYF.

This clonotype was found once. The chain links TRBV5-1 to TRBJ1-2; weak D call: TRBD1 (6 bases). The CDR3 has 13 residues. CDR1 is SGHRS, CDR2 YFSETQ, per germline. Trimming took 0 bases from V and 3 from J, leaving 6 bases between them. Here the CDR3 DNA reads TGCGCCAGCAGCTTGGGGACAGACTATGGCTACACCTTC. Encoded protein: CASSLGTDYGYTF. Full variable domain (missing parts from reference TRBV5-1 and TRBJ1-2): KAGVTQTPRYLIKTRGQQVTLSCSPISGHRSVSWYQQTPGQGLQFLFEYFSETQRNKGNFPGRFSGRQFSNSRSEMNVSTLELGDSALYLCASSLGTDYGYTFGSGTRLTVV.

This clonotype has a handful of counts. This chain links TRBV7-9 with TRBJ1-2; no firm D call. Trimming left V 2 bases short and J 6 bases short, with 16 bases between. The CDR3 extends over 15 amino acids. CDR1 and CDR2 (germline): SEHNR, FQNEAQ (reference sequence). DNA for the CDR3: TGTGCCAGCAGCTTATCCGTTTTTTCCGCTGATGGCTACACCTTC. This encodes CASSLSVFSADGYTF.

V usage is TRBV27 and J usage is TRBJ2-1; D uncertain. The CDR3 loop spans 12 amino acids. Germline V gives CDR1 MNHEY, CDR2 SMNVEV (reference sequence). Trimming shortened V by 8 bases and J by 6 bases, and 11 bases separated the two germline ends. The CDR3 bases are TGTGCCAGCGGGTCCAGAGGCAATGAGCAGTTCTTC. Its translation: CASGSRGNEQFF.

DNA for the CDR3: TGTGCCATCAGTGGGCCCGGGACATCTTACACCGGGGAGCTGTTTTTT. Amino acid sequence: CAISGPGTSYTGELFF. V gene TRBV10-3 combines with J gene TRBJ2-2, with D tentatively TRBD1 (6 bases). This CDR3 region has 16 residues. CDR1 and CDR2 (germline): ENHRY, SYGVKD. V lost 4 bases, J lost 3 bases, and 15 bases lay in between.

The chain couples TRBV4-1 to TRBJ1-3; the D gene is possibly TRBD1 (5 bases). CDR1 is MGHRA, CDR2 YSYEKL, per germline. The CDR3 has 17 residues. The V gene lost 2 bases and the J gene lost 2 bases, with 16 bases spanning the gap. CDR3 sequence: CASSQNWPGTPGNTIYF. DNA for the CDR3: TGCGCCAGCAGCCAAAATTGGCCCGGGACTCCTGGAAACACCATATATTTT.

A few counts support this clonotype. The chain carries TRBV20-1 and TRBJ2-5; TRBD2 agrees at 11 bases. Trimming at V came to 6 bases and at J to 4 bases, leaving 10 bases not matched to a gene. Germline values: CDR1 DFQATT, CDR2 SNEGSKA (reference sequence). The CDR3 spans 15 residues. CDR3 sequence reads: CSAYLLAGVSETQYF. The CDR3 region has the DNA TGCAGTGCGTACCTACTAGCGGGAGTATCAGAGACCCAGTACTTC.

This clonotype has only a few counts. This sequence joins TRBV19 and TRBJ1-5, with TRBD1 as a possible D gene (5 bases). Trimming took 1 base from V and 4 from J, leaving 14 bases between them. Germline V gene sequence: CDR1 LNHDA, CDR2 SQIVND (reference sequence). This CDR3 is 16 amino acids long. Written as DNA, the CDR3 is TGTGCCAGTAGTATAGCATGGGGCGCGGGGAATCAGCCCCAGCATTTT. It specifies CASSIAWGAGNQPQHF.

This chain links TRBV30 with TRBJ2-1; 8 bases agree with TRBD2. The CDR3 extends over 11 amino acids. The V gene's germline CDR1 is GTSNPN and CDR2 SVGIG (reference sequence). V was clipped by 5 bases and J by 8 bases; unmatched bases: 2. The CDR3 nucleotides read TGTGCCTGGGGACTAGCCTATGAGCAGTTCTTC. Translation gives CAWGLAYEQFF.

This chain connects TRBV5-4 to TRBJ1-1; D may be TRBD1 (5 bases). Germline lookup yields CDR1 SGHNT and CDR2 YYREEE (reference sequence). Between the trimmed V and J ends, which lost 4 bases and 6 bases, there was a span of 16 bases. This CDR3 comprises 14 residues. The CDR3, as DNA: TGTGCCAGCAGCGCCGGGACGCCGGGGCCTGAAGCTTTCTTT. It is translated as CASSAGTPGPEAFF.

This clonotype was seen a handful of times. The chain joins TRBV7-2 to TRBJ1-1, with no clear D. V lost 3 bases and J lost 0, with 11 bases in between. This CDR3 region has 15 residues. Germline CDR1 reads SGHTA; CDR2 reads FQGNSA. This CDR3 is CASSLDGAMNTEAFF. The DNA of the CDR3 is TGTGCCAGCAGCTTGGACGGCGCCATGAACACTGAAGCTTTCTTT.

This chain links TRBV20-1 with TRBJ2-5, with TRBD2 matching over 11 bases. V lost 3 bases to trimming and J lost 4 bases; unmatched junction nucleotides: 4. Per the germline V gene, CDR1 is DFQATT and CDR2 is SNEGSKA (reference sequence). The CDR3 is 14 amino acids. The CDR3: CSASILAGGETQYF. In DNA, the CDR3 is TGCAGTGCTAGTATCCTAGCGGGAGGAGAGACCCAGTACTTC.

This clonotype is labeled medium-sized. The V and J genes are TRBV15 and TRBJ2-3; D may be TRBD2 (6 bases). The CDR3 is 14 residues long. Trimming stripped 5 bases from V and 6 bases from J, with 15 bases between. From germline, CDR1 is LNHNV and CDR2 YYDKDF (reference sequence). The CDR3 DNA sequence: TGTGCCACCAGCCCTCGACTAGTTCTTGATACGCAGTATTTT. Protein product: CATSPRLVLDTQYF.

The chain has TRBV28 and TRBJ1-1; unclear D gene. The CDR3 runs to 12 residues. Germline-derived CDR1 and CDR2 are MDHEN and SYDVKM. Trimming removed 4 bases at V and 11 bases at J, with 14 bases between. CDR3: CASSSVYLPAFF. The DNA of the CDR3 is TGTGCCAGCAGTTCCGTCTACCTCCCGGCTTTCTTT. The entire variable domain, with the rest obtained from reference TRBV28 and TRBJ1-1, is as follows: DVKVTQSSRYLVKRTGEKVFLECVQDMDHENMFWYRQDPGLGLRLIYFSYDVKMKEKGDIPEGYSVSREKKERFSLILESASTNQTSMYLCASSSVYLPAFFGQGTRLTVV.

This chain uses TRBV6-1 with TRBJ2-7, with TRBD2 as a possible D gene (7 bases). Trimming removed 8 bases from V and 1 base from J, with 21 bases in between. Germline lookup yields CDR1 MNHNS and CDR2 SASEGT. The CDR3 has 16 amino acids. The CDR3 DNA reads TGTGCCAGCCGGCGGGGGAACAGGGTTGAGTCCTACGAGCAGTACTTC. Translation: CASRRGNRVESYEQYF.

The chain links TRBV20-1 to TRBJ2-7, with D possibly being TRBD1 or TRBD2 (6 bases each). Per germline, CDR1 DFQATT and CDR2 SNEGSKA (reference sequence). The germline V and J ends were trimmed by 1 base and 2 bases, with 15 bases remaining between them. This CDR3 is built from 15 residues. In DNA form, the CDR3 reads TGCAGTGCTAGAGGTCGGACACGGGGGCCCTACGAGCAGTACTTC. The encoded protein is CSARGRTRGPYEQYF.

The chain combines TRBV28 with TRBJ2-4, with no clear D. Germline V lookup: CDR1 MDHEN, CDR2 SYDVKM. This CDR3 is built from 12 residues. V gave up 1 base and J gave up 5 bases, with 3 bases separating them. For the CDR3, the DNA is TGTGCCAGCAGTTTATCAGAAAACATTCAGTACTTC. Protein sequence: CASSLSENIQYF.

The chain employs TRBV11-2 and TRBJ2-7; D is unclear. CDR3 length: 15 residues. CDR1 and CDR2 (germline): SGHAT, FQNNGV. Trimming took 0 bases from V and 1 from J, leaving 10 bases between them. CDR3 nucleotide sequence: TGTGCCAGCAGCTTAGATGCCCACAGATCCTACGAGCAGTACTTC. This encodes CASSLDAHRSYEQYF.

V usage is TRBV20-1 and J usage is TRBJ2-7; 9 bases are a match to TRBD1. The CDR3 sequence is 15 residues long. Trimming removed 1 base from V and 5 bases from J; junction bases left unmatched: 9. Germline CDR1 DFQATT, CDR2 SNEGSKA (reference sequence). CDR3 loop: CSARVPGTGFNEQYF. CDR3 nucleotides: TGCAGTGCTAGAGTGCCCGGGACAGGGTTTAACGAGCAGTACTTC.

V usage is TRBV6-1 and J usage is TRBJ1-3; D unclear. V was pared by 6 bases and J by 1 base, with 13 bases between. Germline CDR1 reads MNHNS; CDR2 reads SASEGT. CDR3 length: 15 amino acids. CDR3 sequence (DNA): TGTGCCAGCAGCCCGTTTGTCGGGTCTGGAAACACCATATATTTT. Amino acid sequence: CASSPFVGSGNTIYF.

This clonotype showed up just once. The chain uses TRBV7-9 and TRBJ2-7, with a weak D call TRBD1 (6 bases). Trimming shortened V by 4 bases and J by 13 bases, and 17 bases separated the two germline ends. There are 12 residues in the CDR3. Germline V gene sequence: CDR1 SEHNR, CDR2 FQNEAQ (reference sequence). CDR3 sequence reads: CASSWGRVERYF. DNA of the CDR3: TGTGCCAGCAGCTGGGGGCGGGTAGAGAGATACTTC.

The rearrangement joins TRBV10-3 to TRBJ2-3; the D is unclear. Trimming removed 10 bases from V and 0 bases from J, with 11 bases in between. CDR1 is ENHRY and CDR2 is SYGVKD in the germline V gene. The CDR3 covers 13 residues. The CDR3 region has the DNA TGTGCCACGAACGGATTCAGCACAGATACGCAGTATTTT. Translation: CATNGFSTDTQYF.

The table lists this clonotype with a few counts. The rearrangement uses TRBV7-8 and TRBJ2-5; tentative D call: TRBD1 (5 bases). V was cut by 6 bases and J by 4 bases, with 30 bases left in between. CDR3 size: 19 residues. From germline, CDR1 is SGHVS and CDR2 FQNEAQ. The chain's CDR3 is CASRLRQGRTDVRSETQYF. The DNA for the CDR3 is TGTGCCAGCAGGTTGAGGCAGGGAAGGACGGACGTTCGGTCAGAGACCCAGTACTTC.

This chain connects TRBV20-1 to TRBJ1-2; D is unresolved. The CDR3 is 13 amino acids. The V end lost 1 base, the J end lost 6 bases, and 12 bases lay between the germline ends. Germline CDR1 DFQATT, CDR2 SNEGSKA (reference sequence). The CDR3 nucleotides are TGCAGTGCTAGAGTGGGCGCGGACGATGGCTACACCTTC. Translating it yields CSARVGADDGYTF.

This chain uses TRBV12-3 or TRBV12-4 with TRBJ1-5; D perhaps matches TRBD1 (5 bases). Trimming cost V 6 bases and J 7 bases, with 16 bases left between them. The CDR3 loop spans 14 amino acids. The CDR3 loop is CASRVGGVGQPQHF. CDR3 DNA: TGTGCCAGCAGAGTGGGAGGGGTTGGCCAGCCCCAGCATTTT.

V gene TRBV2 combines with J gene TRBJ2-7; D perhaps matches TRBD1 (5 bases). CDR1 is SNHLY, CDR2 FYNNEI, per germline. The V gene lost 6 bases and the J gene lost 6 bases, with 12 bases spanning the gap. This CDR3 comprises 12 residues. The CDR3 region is CASRPRAREQYF. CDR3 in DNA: TGTGCCAGCAGACCCAGGGCCCGCGAGCAGTACTTC.

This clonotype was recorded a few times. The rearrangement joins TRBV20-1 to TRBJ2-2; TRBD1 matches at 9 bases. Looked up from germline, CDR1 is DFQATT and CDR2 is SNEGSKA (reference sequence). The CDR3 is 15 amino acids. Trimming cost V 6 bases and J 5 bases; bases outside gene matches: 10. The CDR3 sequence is CSATDRGFGTGELFF. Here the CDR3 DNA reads TGCAGTGCCACGGACAGGGGTTTTGGGACCGGGGAGCTGTTTTTT.

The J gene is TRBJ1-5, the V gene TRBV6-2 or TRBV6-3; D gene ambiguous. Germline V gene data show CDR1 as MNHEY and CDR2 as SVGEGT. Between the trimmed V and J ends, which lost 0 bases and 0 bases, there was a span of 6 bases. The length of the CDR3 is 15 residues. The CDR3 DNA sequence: TGTGCCAGCAGTTACTCATACGCTAGCAATCAGCCCCAGCATTTT. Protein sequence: CASSYSYASNQPQHF.

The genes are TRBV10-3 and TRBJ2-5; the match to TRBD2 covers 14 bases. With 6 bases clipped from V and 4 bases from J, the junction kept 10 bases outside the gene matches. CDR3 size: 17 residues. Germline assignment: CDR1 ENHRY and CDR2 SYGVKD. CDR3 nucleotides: TGTGCCATCAGCCCGACTAGCGGGAGGGCCAGCGGAGAGACCCAGTACTTC. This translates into CAISPTSGRASGETQYF.

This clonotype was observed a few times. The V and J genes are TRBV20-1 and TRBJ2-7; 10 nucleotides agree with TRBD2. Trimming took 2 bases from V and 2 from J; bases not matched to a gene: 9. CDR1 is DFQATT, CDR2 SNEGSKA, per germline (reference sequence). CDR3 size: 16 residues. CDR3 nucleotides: TGCAGTGCTAGACCCCCTAGCGGGAGTGTGGCCTACGAGCAGTACTTC. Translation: CSARPPSGSVAYEQYF.

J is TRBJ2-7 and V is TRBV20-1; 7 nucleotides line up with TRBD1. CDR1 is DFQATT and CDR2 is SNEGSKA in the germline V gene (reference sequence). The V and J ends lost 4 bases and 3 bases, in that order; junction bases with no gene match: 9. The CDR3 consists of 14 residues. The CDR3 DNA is TGCAGTGCTAATGTTGAGACAGGGAACTACGAGCAGTACTTC. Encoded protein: CSANVETGNYEQYF.